Listed below are T cell receptor beta chains from one sample, sequenced in a study of blood T cell repertoires in COVID-19. Some clones are missing from TCRdb's copy, which holds only in-frame ones; the method was immunoSEQ multiplex PCR. The repertoire holds about 270,000 clones, with about 85% as singletons. The sample was peripheral blood. The receptors derive from a woman in her fifties or sixties with active or convalescent COVID-19. The CDR3 runs from the conserved cysteine through the conserved F or W. Fields, in order: D gene, clone size, V gene, J gene, CDR3 DNA, CDR3 protein. The D gene is left open where the match is weak. A clone size is listed for some rows: how often the clone was seen (once, few, many), or a class if it is expanded.

d_gene: TRBD1; abundance: once; v_gene: TRBV5-1; j_gene: TRBJ2-2; CDR3nt: TGCGCCAGCAGCCCAAACAGGGGGATGAGCACCGGGGAGCTGTTTTTT; CDR3aa: CASSPNRGMSTGELFF
d_gene: -; abundance: -; v_gene: TRBV3-1/TRBV3-2; j_gene: TRBJ1-2; CDR3nt: TGTGCCAGCAGCCAGAGGGCGGGGGGCTACACCTTC; CDR3aa: CASSQRAGGYTF
d_gene: -; abundance: few; v_gene: TRBV10-3; j_gene: TRBJ1-1; CDR3nt: TGTGCCGCCGCCAGGGGCCCCCGGGCCGACACTGAAGCTTTCTTT; CDR3aa: CAAARGPRADTEAFF
d_gene: -; abundance: -; v_gene: TRBV25-1; j_gene: TRBJ1-2; CDR3nt: TGTGCCAGCAGTGGCAGGGCAGACTATGGCTACACCTTC; CDR3aa: CASSGRADYGYTF
d_gene: -; abundance: -; v_gene: TRBV10-3; j_gene: TRBJ2-5; CDR3nt: TGTGCCACCTTCTACGATGAGACCCAGTACTTC; CDR3aa: CATFYDETQYF
d_gene: -; abundance: -; v_gene: TRBV12-1; j_gene: TRBJ2-7; CDR3nt: TGTGCCAGCAGCTTTGCGCACGTCGGGAGGACCTACGAGCAGTACTTC; CDR3aa: CASSFAHVGRTYEQYF
d_gene: -; abundance: once; v_gene: TRBV3-1/TRBV3-2; j_gene: TRBJ1-4; CDR3nt: TGTGCCAGCAGCACGCAGGGGTCTTGGGGTATAGAGAATGAAAAACTGTTTTTT; CDR3aa: CASSTQGSWGIENEKLFF
d_gene: -; abundance: -; v_gene: TRBV7-5; j_gene: TRBJ1-5; CDR3nt: TGTGTCAGAAGCTTAGCGGGACAGGGGCATCAGCCCCAGCATTTT; CDR3aa: CVRSLAGQGHQPQHF
d_gene: TRBD2; abundance: -; v_gene: TRBV4-2; j_gene: TRBJ2-1; CDR3nt: TGTGCCAGCAGCCAAGGTCCCCTCCTCGGACTAGCGACATACAATGAGCAGTTCTTC; CDR3aa: CASSQGPLLGLATYNEQFF
d_gene: TRBD2; abundance: -; v_gene: TRBV5-1; j_gene: TRBJ2-1; CDR3nt: TGCGCCAGCAGTCGTCGGAGCGGGAGCTCCTACAATGAGCAGTTCTTC; CDR3aa: CASSRRSGSSYNEQFF
d_gene: -; abundance: few; v_gene: TRBV3-1/TRBV3-2; j_gene: TRBJ2-3; CDR3nt: TGTGCCAGCAGCCGGGACATGGGATATACGCAGTATTTT; CDR3aa: CASSRDMGYTQYF
d_gene: -; abundance: -; v_gene: TRBV7-2; j_gene: TRBJ2-7; CDR3nt: TGTGCCAGCAGCTTTAACGCGGGTGGGGTCTACGAGCAGTACTTC; CDR3aa: CASSFNAGGVYEQYF
d_gene: -; abundance: -; v_gene: TRBV6-1; j_gene: TRBJ1-4; CDR3nt: TGTGCCAGCAGTGACAGGGGTTATAAAAAACTGTTTTTT; CDR3aa: CASSDRGYKKLFF
d_gene: TRBD1; abundance: -; v_gene: TRBV29-1; j_gene: TRBJ1-1; CDR3nt: TGCAGCGTTGAAGGGGGGACAGGATTGAACACTGAAGCTTTCTTT; CDR3aa: CSVEGGTGLNTEAFF
d_gene: -; abundance: -; v_gene: TRBV19; j_gene: TRBJ1-1; CDR3nt: TGTGCCAGTAATGTCGGGGGGAACACTGAAGCTTTCTTT; CDR3aa: CASNVGGNTEAFF
d_gene: TRBD2; abundance: -; v_gene: TRBV7-6; j_gene: TRBJ2-1; CDR3nt: TGTGCCAGCAGCCATGATATAGCGGGAGACGACAATGAGCAGTTCTTC; CDR3aa: CASSHDIAGDDNEQFF
d_gene: -; abundance: -; v_gene: TRBV7-9; j_gene: TRBJ2-7; CDR3nt: TGTGCCAGCAGCCCCCGGGAGGGGGCTCTGGGTAGGTTGGACGAGCAGTACTTC; CDR3aa: CASSPREGALGRLDEQYF
d_gene: -; abundance: -; v_gene: TRBV3-1/TRBV3-2; j_gene: TRBJ1-3; CDR3nt: TGTGCCAGCAGCGACTTCAGCTCTGGAAACACCATATATTTT; CDR3aa: CASSDFSSGNTIYF
d_gene: -; abundance: -; v_gene: TRBV7-9; j_gene: TRBJ1-1; CDR3nt: TGTGCCAGCAGCCTGCGGGGTTCTAGCACTGAAGCTTTCTTT; CDR3aa: CASSLRGSSTEAFF
d_gene: TRBD2; abundance: once; v_gene: TRBV28; j_gene: TRBJ2-7; CDR3nt: TGTGCCAGCACTTTCCCGGCTAGCGGGGGCTACGAGCAGTACTTC; CDR3aa: CASTFPASGGYEQYF
d_gene: TRBD2; abundance: -; v_gene: TRBV10-3; j_gene: TRBJ2-7; CDR3nt: TGTGCCATCAGTGAAGGAACTAGCGGCTACGAGCAGTACTTC; CDR3aa: CAISEGTSGYEQYF
d_gene: -; abundance: -; v_gene: TRBV11-2; j_gene: TRBJ2-5; CDR3nt: TGTGCCAGCAGCTTTATGCAGTCCCAAGAGACCCAGTACTTC; CDR3aa: CASSFMQSQETQYF
d_gene: -; abundance: -; v_gene: TRBV2; j_gene: TRBJ1-1; CDR3nt: TGTGCCAGCAGCTTGGGGGGTCGAGGAGCTTTCTTT; CDR3aa: CASSLGGRGAFF
d_gene: TRBD1; abundance: -; v_gene: TRBV5-4; j_gene: TRBJ1-1; CDR3nt: TGTGCCAGCAGCTCAGAACAGGGGGCGAGTACTGAAGCTTTCTTT; CDR3aa: CASSSEQGASTEAFF
d_gene: -; abundance: -; v_gene: TRBV30; j_gene: TRBJ2-7; CDR3nt: TGTGCCTGGAGGCCACAGGGTAGGGTAGGGTACGAGCAGTACTTC; CDR3aa: CAWRPQGRVGYEQYF
d_gene: -; abundance: -; v_gene: TRBV5-1; j_gene: TRBJ2-5; CDR3nt: TGCGCCAGCAGCTTGACTAGGACGGAGACCCAGTACTTC; CDR3aa: CASSLTRTETQYF
d_gene: TRBD1; abundance: -; v_gene: TRBV10-1; j_gene: TRBJ1-1; CDR3nt: TGCGCCAGCAGTGGACAGGGAGCTAACACTGAAGCTTTCTTT; CDR3aa: CASSGQGANTEAFF
d_gene: -; abundance: -; v_gene: TRBV2; j_gene: TRBJ1-2; CDR3nt: TGTGCCAGCAGTGCGGAGTTCAACTATGGCTACACCTTC; CDR3aa: CASSAEFNYGYTF
d_gene: -; abundance: -; v_gene: TRBV6-1; j_gene: TRBJ2-7; CDR3nt: TGTGCCAGCAGTGAAGGAGGCTCCTACGAGCAGTACTTC; CDR3aa: CASSEGGSYEQYF
d_gene: TRBD1; abundance: -; v_gene: TRBV9; j_gene: TRBJ2-6; CDR3nt: TGTGCCAGCAGTTGGCTCGGGACAGTGACCTCTGGGGCCAACGTCCTGACTTTC; CDR3aa: CASSWLGTVTSGANVLTF
d_gene: -; abundance: once; v_gene: TRBV5-1; j_gene: TRBJ1-2; CDR3nt: TGCGCCAGCAGCTTGGCCGGACAGAACTATGGCTACACCTTC; CDR3aa: CASSLAGQNYGYTF
d_gene: -; abundance: -; v_gene: TRBV5-6; j_gene: TRBJ1-4; CDR3nt: TGTGCCAGCAGCTCCGTTTCGGGGGGTAATGAAAAACTGTTTTTT; CDR3aa: CASSSVSGGNEKLFF
d_gene: -; abundance: -; v_gene: TRBV20-1; j_gene: TRBJ2-3; CDR3nt: TGCAGTGCTAATCGAGAGGATACGCAGTATTTT; CDR3aa: CSANREDTQYF
d_gene: -; abundance: few; v_gene: TRBV12-5; j_gene: TRBJ2-4; CDR3nt: TGTGCTAGTGGTTTGCCTCTGGGGAGCCGAAACATTCAGTACTTC; CDR3aa: CASGLPLGSRNIQYF
d_gene: -; abundance: -; v_gene: TRBV28; j_gene: TRBJ1-2; CDR3nt: TGTGCCAGCAGTTTGGTTGGGGGGGGATACACCTTC; CDR3aa: CASSLVGGGYTF
d_gene: TRBD1; abundance: few; v_gene: TRBV5-1; j_gene: TRBJ2-2; CDR3nt: TGCGCCAGCAAGGAGGGACAGGCGAACACCGGGGAGCTGTTTTTT; CDR3aa: CASKEGQANTGELFF
d_gene: TRBD2; abundance: -; v_gene: TRBV28; j_gene: TRBJ2-7; CDR3nt: TGTGCCAGCAGCCAGATCAGACTAGCGGGAGGGGCCTACGAGCAGTACTTC; CDR3aa: CASSQIRLAGGAYEQYF
d_gene: -; abundance: -; v_gene: TRBV12-3/TRBV12-4; j_gene: TRBJ2-7; CDR3nt: TGTGCCAGCAGTAGGGGATACGAGCAGTACTTC; CDR3aa: CASSRGYEQYF
d_gene: -; abundance: -; v_gene: TRBV18; j_gene: TRBJ1-2; CDR3nt: TGTGCCAGCTCACCTAGAGGCGGGGAGACCTATGGCTACACCTTC; CDR3aa: CASSPRGGETYGYTF
d_gene: TRBD1; abundance: -; v_gene: TRBV18; j_gene: TRBJ1-6; CDR3nt: TGTGCCAGCTCACTACAGGGGCCTTCGAATTCACCCCTCCACTTT; CDR3aa: CASSLQGPSNSPLHF
d_gene: -; abundance: -; v_gene: TRBV6-4; j_gene: TRBJ2-1; CDR3nt: TGTGCCAGCAGTGAGAGGAGCGACGTTGCCTACAATGAGCAGTTCTTC; CDR3aa: CASSERSDVAYNEQFF
d_gene: TRBD1; abundance: -; v_gene: TRBV5-5; j_gene: TRBJ2-7; CDR3nt: TGTGCCAGCAGTTCCGGGACAGGGGACGAGCAGTACTTC; CDR3aa: CASSSGTGDEQYF
d_gene: -; abundance: -; v_gene: TRBV30; j_gene: TRBJ1-1; CDR3nt: TGTGCCTGGAGTGTACAGGGTGTTAACACTGAAGCTTTCTTT; CDR3aa: CAWSVQGVNTEAFF
d_gene: TRBD1; abundance: -; v_gene: TRBV5-6; j_gene: TRBJ2-7; CDR3nt: TGTGCCAGCAGCCTGGGACAGAGCTCCTACGAGCAGTACTTC; CDR3aa: CASSLGQSSYEQYF
d_gene: TRBD2; abundance: -; v_gene: TRBV10-3; j_gene: TRBJ2-1; CDR3nt: TGTGCCATCAGTGAGGGTTTAGCGGGAGACAGGAATGAGCAGTTCTTC; CDR3aa: CAISEGLAGDRNEQFF
d_gene: -; abundance: -; v_gene: TRBV27; j_gene: TRBJ1-3; CDR3nt: TGTGCCAGCCGCGGGTCCGTCTCTGGAAACACCATATATTTT; CDR3aa: CASRGSVSGNTIYF
d_gene: TRBD2; abundance: -; v_gene: TRBV7-2; j_gene: TRBJ2-1; CDR3nt: TGTGCCAGCAGCCTGGCGGGAGGAGCACACAATGAGCAGTTCTTC; CDR3aa: CASSLAGGAHNEQFF
d_gene: TRBD1; abundance: -; v_gene: TRBV6-6; j_gene: TRBJ1-6; CDR3nt: TGTGCCAGCAGTCGACCCCCGTGGGACAGAGAACATTCACCCCTCCACTTT; CDR3aa: CASSRPPWDREHSPLHF
d_gene: TRBD1; abundance: -; v_gene: TRBV7-2; j_gene: TRBJ2-3; CDR3nt: TGTGCCAGCAGCTTTAACAGGGGTAATACGCAGTATTTT; CDR3aa: CASSFNRGNTQYF
d_gene: -; abundance: -; v_gene: TRBV29-1; j_gene: TRBJ2-6; CDR3nt: TGCAGCGTTGGACAGTCTGGGGCCAACGTCCTGACTTTC; CDR3aa: CSVGQSGANVLTF
d_gene: TRBD2; abundance: -; v_gene: TRBV2; j_gene: TRBJ2-1; CDR3nt: TGTGCCAGCAGTGAGGTTCTGGGACTAGCGGGAGGAAATGAGCAGTTCTTC; CDR3aa: CASSEVLGLAGGNEQFF
d_gene: -; abundance: -; v_gene: TRBV7-9; j_gene: TRBJ1-6; CDR3nt: TGTGCCAGCAGCCTCGGCCAGGTACCTTATTCACCCCTCCACTTT; CDR3aa: CASSLGQVPYSPLHF
d_gene: -; abundance: -; v_gene: TRBV2; j_gene: TRBJ1-4; CDR3nt: TGTGCCAGCAGTGTGGACAGACTGACTAATGAAAAACTGTTTTTT; CDR3aa: CASSVDRLTNEKLFF
d_gene: TRBD1; abundance: -; v_gene: TRBV5-1; j_gene: TRBJ1-4; CDR3nt: TGCGCCAGCAGCTTGGCAGGGGGCGTAGGTGAAAAACTGTTTTTT; CDR3aa: CASSLAGGVGEKLFF
d_gene: -; abundance: -; v_gene: TRBV15; j_gene: TRBJ2-3; CDR3nt: TGTGCCACCAGCAGAGATAGACTTTCAGCAATCACAGATACGCAGTATTTT; CDR3aa: CATSRDRLSAITDTQYF
d_gene: -; abundance: -; v_gene: TRBV29-1; j_gene: TRBJ2-5; CDR3nt: TGCAGCGTTGAGAATCCCCTCCGGGGGAGGGAGACCCAGTACTTC; CDR3aa: CSVENPLRGRETQYF
d_gene: -; abundance: -; v_gene: TRBV2; j_gene: TRBJ2-3; CDR3nt: TGTGCCAGCAGTTTCCCGAGGGGGGGGAGGACAGATACGCAGTATTTT; CDR3aa: CASSFPRGGRTDTQYF
d_gene: -; abundance: once; v_gene: TRBV2; j_gene: TRBJ1-5; CDR3nt: TGTGCCAGCAACGGGCCAGGGGAAAATCAGCCCCAGCATTTT; CDR3aa: CASNGPGENQPQHF
d_gene: -; abundance: -; v_gene: TRBV15; j_gene: TRBJ1-1; CDR3nt: TGTGCCACCAGCAGAGAGGAGGCGGCCCAACTTAGGCAGGGGTGGACTGAAGCTTTCTTT; CDR3aa: CATSREEAAQLRQGWTEAFF
d_gene: TRBD2; abundance: -; v_gene: TRBV28; j_gene: TRBJ2-3; CDR3nt: TGTGCCAGCAGTCTACTAGCGGGATCGGGTACGCAGTATTTT; CDR3aa: CASSLLAGSGTQYF